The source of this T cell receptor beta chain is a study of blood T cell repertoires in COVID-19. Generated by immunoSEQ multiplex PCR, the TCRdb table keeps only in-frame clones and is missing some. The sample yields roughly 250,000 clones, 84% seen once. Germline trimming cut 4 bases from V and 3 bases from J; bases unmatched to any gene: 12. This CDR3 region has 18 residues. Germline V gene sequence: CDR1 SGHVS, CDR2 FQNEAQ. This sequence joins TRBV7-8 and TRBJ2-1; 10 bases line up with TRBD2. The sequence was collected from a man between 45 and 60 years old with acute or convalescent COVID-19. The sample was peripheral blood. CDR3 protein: CASSSSTPGLAYYNEQFF. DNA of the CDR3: TGTGCCAGCAGCTCATCAACCCCGGGACTAGCGTACTACAATGAGCAGTTCTTC.